The clone carrying this TCR delta chain was detected only a few times. TCRdb processed the reads again with the CATT caller. In the table there are some 10,000 delta-chain clones, approximately 9.5% of which are singletons. This specimen comes from a study of gamma-delta chains in newborns, infants, children. Study context: Microbial exposure reportedly drives polyclonal innate γδ T cell expansion after birth.

The CDR3 spans 23 residues. From germline, CDR1 is TSWWSYY and CDR2 QGS. Losses at the gene ends were 4 bases for V and 0 bases for J; bases not matched to a gene: 29. The chain uses TRDV1 and TRDJ1; 7 bases are shared with TRDD3. Sequenced sample: blood. The receptor was derived from a child who was a newborn, infant or young child, either healthy, febrile or measles-vaccinated (not recorded which). The CDR3 DNA reads TGTGCTCTTGGGGCGTCCGCCTTGCGGAACTGGGGAACCCAGGGTTGGTACACCGATAAACTCATCTTT. It codes for CALGASALRNWGTQGWYTDKLIF.